A selection of T cell receptor beta chains follows, all from one sample in a study of blood T cell repertoires in COVID-19. The table came from immunoSEQ multiplex PCR; TCRdb's copy has only in-frame clones and leaves some out. The sample lists some 200,000 clones; about 81% were seen once. The specimen was peripheral blood. These receptors all come from a man younger than 40 with active or convalescent COVID-19. Each CDR3 is given with its conserved first and last residue. The D gene is left open where the match is weak. The size of a clone is reported for some rows only, either as once, few or many, or as a class for expanded clones.

V gene,D gene,clone size,J gene,CDR3 DNA,CDR3 protein
TRBV27,-,-,TRBJ2-7,TGTGCCAGCGGTTCGGTAGGGCAGGGGTCCTACGAGCAGTACTTC,CASGSVGQGSYEQYF
TRBV3-1/TRBV3-2,-,once,TRBJ2-2,TGTGCCAGCAGCCAAGTTTTCGGACAAAGCACCGGGGAGCTGTTTTTT,CASSQVFGQSTGELFF
TRBV11-1,TRBD2,-,TRBJ2-3,TGTGCCAGCAGTTCAAACGCGGGGGGAGCCACAGATACGCAGTATTTT,CASSSNAGGATDTQYF
TRBV3-1/TRBV3-2,-,few,TRBJ1-2,TGTGCCAGCAGCCTACCGGGGAACTATGGCTACACCTTC,CASSLPGNYGYTF
TRBV12-3/TRBV12-4,-,once,TRBJ2-7,TGTGCCAGCAGTTCCCGTTACGAGCAGTACTTC,CASSSRYEQYF
TRBV18,-,once,TRBJ1-6,TGTGCCAGCTCACCGCAGAGGGAGGGGAATTCACCCCTCCACTTT,CASSPQREGNSPLHF
TRBV9,TRBD1,-,TRBJ2-7,TGTGCCAGCAGCGCGAACAGGGGGTGGTTCGAGCAGTACTTC,CASSANRGWFEQYF
TRBV28,-,-,TRBJ1-1,TGTGCCAGCAGTTTTAATGGACTACAAGCTTTCTTT,CASSFNGLQAFF
TRBV11-3,-,many,TRBJ2-5,TGTGCCAGCAGCTTAGACCTAGAAGCGGGCACTCGAGAGACCCAGTACTTC,CASSLDLEAGTRETQYF
TRBV14,TRBD1,-,TRBJ2-3,TGTGCCAGCAGCCCCCGGACAGGGTTTGACACAGATACGCAGTATTTT,CASSPRTGFDTDTQYF
TRBV4-2,-,-,TRBJ2-5,TGTGCCAGCAGCCAAGATGTTCGGGGTCCTCGAGGGGGTTACCAAGAGACCCAGTACTTC,CASSQDVRGPRGGYQETQYF
TRBV5-6,-,-,TRBJ1-5,TGTGCCAGCAGCTTGACAGGTGGGTTTAGCAATCAGCCCCAGCATTTT,CASSLTGGFSNQPQHF
TRBV6-2/TRBV6-3,TRBD2,once,TRBJ2-7,TGTGCCAGCAGTTACTCGATTAACAGCGGGAGAAGTTACGAGCAGTACTTC,CASSYSINSGRSYEQYF
TRBV18,-,-,TRBJ1-1,TGTGCCAGCTCACCGAAGACAGCGAACACTGAAGCTTTCTTT,CASSPKTANTEAFF
TRBV9,-,-,TRBJ2-3,TGTGCCAGCAGCGTAGACGGGGAGAGGACAGATACGCAGTATTTT,CASSVDGERTDTQYF
TRBV2,-,-,TRBJ2-1,TGTGCCAGCAGTGAACAGGGGAATTACTACAATGAGCAGTTCTTC,CASSEQGNYYNEQFF
TRBV3-1/TRBV3-2,-,-,TRBJ2-5,TGTGCCAGCAGCCAAGATTCATCCGTAGCGTACCAAGAGACCCAGTACTTC,CASSQDSSVAYQETQYF
TRBV6-1,TRBD1,once,TRBJ2-3,TGTGCCAGCAGTGAGGTTAAGGGACAGGGGAGGGATACGCAGTATTTT,CASSEVKGQGRDTQYF
TRBV27,TRBD1,-,TRBJ1-5,TGTGCCAGCAGTTCCACCGGGACAGGGGGGAATCAGCCCCAGCATTTT,CASSSTGTGGNQPQHF
TRBV5-1,-,-,TRBJ2-5,TGCGCCAGCAGCTTGGGCGGCGGGGGCGGGCAAGAGACCCAGTACTTC,CASSLGGGGGQETQYF
TRBV11-2,TRBD1,-,TRBJ1-2,TGTGCCAGCAGCTTCGGGACAGGGAACTATGGCTACACCTTC,CASSFGTGNYGYTF
TRBV5-1,TRBD1,-,TRBJ1-3,TGCGCCAGCAGCTGGGGACAGTGGATGAGGGGCACCATATATTTT,CASSWGQWMRGTIYF
TRBV10-3,-,-,TRBJ1-6,TGTGCCACCCAGGCAGCTGAAGGTAATTCACCCCTCCACTTT,CATQAAEGNSPLHF
TRBV11-3,TRBD2,-,TRBJ2-1,TGTGCCAGCAGCTCCGGCGTTACTAGCGGCTACAATGAGCAGTTCTTC,CASSSGVTSGYNEQFF
TRBV10-3,TRBD2,-,TRBJ2-1,TGTGCCATCAGATCAACCGGGACTAGCTACAATGAGCAGTTCTTC,CAIRSTGTSYNEQFF
TRBV7-9,TRBD2,-,TRBJ2-5,TGTGCCAGCAGCTCGACCACTAGCGGTACCTGGGAGACCCAGTACTTC,CASSSTTSGTWETQYF
TRBV6-2/TRBV6-3,-,-,TRBJ2-2,TGTGCCAGCAGTTACTCGGTTGCGGGAACCGGGGAGCTGTTTTTT,CASSYSVAGTGELFF
TRBV12-3/TRBV12-4,-,-,TRBJ1-1,TGTGCCAGCAGTTTCAAGGGGGACACTGAAGCTTTCTTT,CASSFKGDTEAFF
TRBV5-5,TRBD1,-,TRBJ1-1,TGTGCCAGCAGCCCCGGGACAGGGAACACTGAAGCTTTCTTT,CASSPGTGNTEAFF
TRBV28,-,-,TRBJ1-2,TGTGCCAGCATGGCTGGGACACGAACTAACTATGGCTACACCTTC,CASMAGTRTNYGYTF
TRBV29-1,TRBD1,-,TRBJ1-2,TGCAGCGTGGGGACAGGGATGGACTATGGCTACACCTTC,CSVGTGMDYGYTF
TRBV24-1,TRBD2,-,TRBJ2-5,TGTGCCACCAGTTCTCTAACTAGCGGGAGGGGTGAGACCCAGTACTTC,CATSSLTSGRGETQYF
TRBV12-3/TRBV12-4,TRBD1,few,TRBJ1-1,TGTGCCAGCAGTTTCGGACAGGGGGCTGAAGCTTTCTTT,CASSFGQGAEAFF
TRBV11-2,TRBD2,-,TRBJ2-3,TGTGCCAGCAGCCCTCACGGGGGGAGGACAGATACGCAGTATTTT,CASSPHGGRTDTQYF
TRBV6-4,TRBD1,once,TRBJ2-1,TGTGCCAGCAGTCCGAAGGGGGCCGGTGAGCAGTTCTTC,CASSPKGAGEQFF
TRBV7-8,-,few,TRBJ2-1,TGTGCCAGCAGCTCGGAGTCTCGTGAGCAGTTCTTC,CASSSESREQFF
TRBV6-5,TRBD1,-,TRBJ1-2,TGTGCCAGCAGTTTGACAGGGAAGAGGGGCTACACCTTC,CASSLTGKRGYTF
TRBV5-1,TRBD2,once,TRBJ2-5,TGCGCCAGCTCCGCCGTTTCTAGCGGGAGTCGGCGAGAGACCCAGTACTTC,CASSAVSSGSRRETQYF
TRBV6-1,-,-,TRBJ1-5,TGTGCCAGCAGTGGAAGACAGGCACCCAGCAATCAGCCCCAGCATTTT,CASSGRQAPSNQPQHF